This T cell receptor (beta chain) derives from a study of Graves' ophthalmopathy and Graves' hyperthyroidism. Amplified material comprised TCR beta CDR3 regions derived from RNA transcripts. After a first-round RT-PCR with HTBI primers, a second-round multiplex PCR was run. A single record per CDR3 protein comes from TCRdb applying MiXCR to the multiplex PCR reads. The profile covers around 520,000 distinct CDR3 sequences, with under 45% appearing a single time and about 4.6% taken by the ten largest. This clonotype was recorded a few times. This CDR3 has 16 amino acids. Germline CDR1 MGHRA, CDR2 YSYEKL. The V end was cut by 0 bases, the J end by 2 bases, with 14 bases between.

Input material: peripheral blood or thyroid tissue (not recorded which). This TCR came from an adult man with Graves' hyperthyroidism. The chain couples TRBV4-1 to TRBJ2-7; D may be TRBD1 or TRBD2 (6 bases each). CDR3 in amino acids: CASSQEYGGQPYEQYF. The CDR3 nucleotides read TGCGCCAGCAGCCAAGAATACGGGGGCCAGCCCTACGAGCAGTACTTC.